What follows is one T cell receptor beta chain and its context. The target antigen is unknown. These data originate in a study of blood T cells in healthy people across ages. Notes on the study in general: Measured against age, TCR beta diversity per million T cells decreased in a roughly linear manner.

A sample-barcoded 5' primer and a J-beta primer mix were used in a second PCR of about 7 to 12 cycles. TCRdb reanalysed the 5' RACE reads using MiXCR and keeps one entry per CDR3 protein. The data hold about 1.7 million distinct CDR3 sequences, with about 30% observed a single time. The CDR3 totals 15 residues. V lost 5 bases to trimming and J lost 5 bases, with 16 bases between them. This rearrangement joins TRBV12-3 or TRBV12-4 to TRBJ1-5, with a possible D match to TRBD1 (5 bases). This receptor was taken from a woman in her thirties in good health. The sample was blood. The CDR3 DNA reads TGTGCCAGCAGTCCCACCGGGACGGAAGATCAGCCCCAGCATTTT. It translates to CASSPTGTEDQPQHF.